This paragraph reports one T cell receptor (beta chain). Profiled with immunoSEQ multiplex PCR; TCRdb holds only in-frame clones, not every one. The sample records about 62,000 clones, around 74% being singletons. The CDR3 totals 15 residues. The germline CDR1 and CDR2 sequences are SGHDT and YYEEEE. Trimming at V came to 4 bases and at J to 4 bases, leaving 6 bases not matched to a gene. The data stem from a study of OX40 agonist ivuxolimab in advanced cancers. The sequence was collected from an adult with an advanced solid tumor such as melanoma, head and neck, liver or kidney cancer. The specimen was CD4+ or CD8+ T cells sorted from blood, collected in a trial of the OX40 agonist ivuxolimab. V gene TRBV5-6 combines with J gene TRBJ2-2, with 8 bases lining up with TRBD1. CDR3 sequence: CASSPGTGLTGELFF. The CDR3 coding sequence is TGTGCCAGCAGCCCAGGGACAGGCCTCACCGGGGAGCTGTTTTTT.